This T cell receptor beta chain came from a study of T-cell memory formation after mild COVID-19. General observations from the study: Pre-infection memory contained some responding clones, which suggested that cross-reactive memory had joined. Mainly in CM and EM were contracting CD4+ clones; CD8+ were in EMRA.

With constant-segment primers, 5'RACE yielded cDNA libraries of TCR alpha and TCR beta that carried sample barcodes and UMIs. TCRdb reanalysed the 5' RACE reads using MiXCR and keeps one entry per CDR3 protein. The sample contains around 530,000 distinct CDR3 sequences, less than 25% of which appear only once. In regard to this clonotype: As yet, its antigen is unknown.

The CDR3 spans 13 residues. The germline gives CDR1 DFQATT, CDR2 SNEGSKA (reference sequence). The chain uses TRBV20-1 and TRBJ2-3; D not certain. This clonotype was obtained from an adult woman who had mild COVID-19 (a few samples of this study predate the infection). Cell type and time point are not known. The source material was PBMCs or a T cell subset sorted from them (not recorded which). The CDR3 sequence is CGPYQAGTDTQYF. In DNA, the CDR3 is TGCGGGCCCTATCAAGCCGGCACAGATACGCAGTATTTT.